These 2 T cell receptor beta chains came from one sample sequenced in a study of neurological immune-mediated disorders. Via MiXCR, TCRdb re-called the 5' RACE reads, giving one row per CDR3 protein. The repertoire holds roughly 32,000 distinct CDR3 sequences, roughly 15% seen once, with around 5% in the top ten. Time point reported: technical triplicate 2. The source material was CD4+ T cells from blood. These receptors originate from a female donor with HTLV-1-associated myelopathy (HAM/TSP).

This clonotype was observed at least ten times. V gene TRBV12-3 or TRBV12-4 combines with J gene TRBJ1-4, with D unclear. The CDR3 totals 14 residues. V was trimmed by 4 bases and J by 0 bases, leaving 6 bases between them. CDR3 region: CASSWGATNEKLFF. Written as DNA, the CDR3 is TGTGCCAGCAGTTGGGGAGCAACTAATGAAAAACTGTTTTTT.

In this sample, this clonotype turned up many times. This chain links TRBV29-1 with TRBJ2-3, with TRBD2 as a possible D gene (5 bases). With 2 bases removed from V and 2 bases from J, the gap between germline ends came to 14 bases. The germline CDR1 and CDR2 sequences are SQVTM and ANQGSEA. CDR3 length: 15 residues. The CDR3 protein is CSVEQGEGSTDTQYF. As DNA, the CDR3 is TGCAGCGTTGAACAAGGAGAGGGATCCACAGATACGCAGTATTTT.